These 19 T cell receptor beta chains came from one sample sequenced in a study of T cell repertoires in cytomegalovirus infection. No cognate antigen is known for these TCRs. TCRdb itself ran the reads through MiXCR, one entry per CDR3 protein. This table holds about a million distinct CDR3 sequences, roughly a third found once. The input for sequencing was cultured CD8+ T cells from PBMCs, taken from culture after CMV antigen stimulation. The receptors here all came from a human donor in good health (CMV status not recorded). Some clones in this sample may be carry-over from other donors' samples.

This chain connects TRBV10-3 to TRBJ2-3; 11 nucleotides line up with TRBD2. Germline lookup yields CDR1 ENHRY and CDR2 SYGVKD. Trimming at V came to 3 bases and at J to 2 bases, leaving 7 bases not matched to a gene. The CDR3 extends over 17 amino acids. CDR3 sequence (DNA): TGTGCCATCAGTGATACGGCTAGCGGGGGGTTCACAGATACGCAGTATTTT. The encoded protein is CAISDTASGGFTDTQYF.

This clonotype turned up a few times. The chain couples TRBV7-9 to TRBJ2-1; 12 bases map to TRBD1. Germline V gene lookup returns CDR1 SEHNR and CDR2 FQNEAQ (reference sequence). This CDR3 contains 15 residues. V lost 2 bases and J lost 10; bases outside the gene matches: 6. Written as DNA, the CDR3 is TGTGCCAGCAGCTTACCGGGACAGGGGGCCTGGGAGCAGTTCTTC. It yields the protein CASSLPGQGAWEQFF.

This clonotype turned up a few times. The V and J genes are TRBV12-3 or TRBV12-4 and TRBJ1-1; no firm D call. This CDR3 spans 12 amino acids. Trimming removed 5 bases from V and 7 bases from J, with 11 bases in between. Written as DNA, the CDR3 is TGTGCCAGCAGTCCTTTCCCGAATGAAGCTTTCTTT. Translated, it gives CASSPFPNEAFF.

The chain recombines TRBV28 with TRBJ2-3, with TRBD2 as a possible D gene (6 bases). Trimming took off 2 bases at V and 0 bases at J, with 12 bases between the two ends. Germline V CDR1 and CDR2: MDHEN, SYDVKM. The CDR3 runs 16 residues. CDR3 loop: CASSLGGDASTDTQYF. CDR3 DNA: TGTGCCAGCAGTTTAGGAGGGGACGCCAGCACAGATACGCAGTATTTT.

Comment on this clonotype: At one end, the junction sequence differs from germline, possibly due to a read error. V and J are TRBV27 and TRBJ2-1; TRBD1 aligns across 8 bases. Germline loops: CDR1 MNHEY, CDR2 SMNVEV (reference sequence). This CDR3 has 14 amino acids. The CDR3 sequence is CASSPQGAYNGQFF. The DNA of the CDR3 is TGTGCCAGCAGCCCTCAGGGGGCATACAATGGGCAGTTCTTC.

The V call is TRBV5-1, the J call TRBJ1-2; D remains unclear. The CDR3 is 13 residues long. Germline CDR1 SGHRS, CDR2 YFSETQ. Trimming took off 4 bases at V and 6 bases at J, with 13 bases between the two ends. Here the CDR3 DNA reads TGCGCCAGCAGCCGGCCGGACTTGGATGGCTACACCTTC. It translates to CASSRPDLDGYTF.

This clonotype turned up a few times. As DNA, the CDR3 is TGTGCCAGCAGCTACCCCGACAGGCTCGACAATGAGCAGTTCTTC. Amino acids: CASSYPDRLDNEQFF. This chain joins TRBV7-8 and TRBJ2-1, with D perhaps matching TRBD1 (6 bases). The CDR3 runs 15 residues. Trimming cost V 4 bases and J 5 bases, with 15 bases left between them. CDR1 and CDR2 (germline): SGHVS, FQNEAQ.

This clonotype was observed a handful of times. CDR3 DNA: TGTGCCAGCAGAGAGGGGGGAACTAATGAAAAACTGTTTTTT. It translates to CASREGGTNEKLFF. This chain links TRBV2 with TRBJ1-4; the D gene is possibly TRBD1 (6 bases). V was pared by 6 bases and J by 1 base, with 9 bases between. Germline V gene sequence: CDR1 SNHLY, CDR2 FYNNEI. The CDR3 contains 14 residues.

This clonotype was found a few times. CDR3 in amino acids: CASSPSSGGRELFF. The CDR3 nucleotides are TGCGCCAGCAGCCCAAGTAGCGGGGGCAGGGAGCTGTTTTTT. This sequence joins TRBV4-1 and TRBJ2-2; 9 bases fit TRBD2. The J segment lost 9 bases and the V segment lost 4 bases, leaving 6 bases of the junction unmatched. The CDR3 sequence is 14 residues long. CDR1 is MGHRA, CDR2 YSYEKL, per germline.

This clonotype was counted a few times. This chain connects TRBV28 to TRBJ2-7, with no clear D. Germline CDR1 is MDHEN and CDR2 is SYDVKM. Trimming removed 5 bases at V and 3 bases at J, with 14 bases between. The CDR3 is 14 residues long. CDR3 DNA sequence: TGTGCCAGCAGTGGCGCCAGGAACTACTACGAGCAGTACGTC. Its protein is CASSGARNYYEQYV.

A single count supports this clonotype. The V and J genes are TRBV7-2 and TRBJ1-4, with D perhaps TRBD1 (5 bases). The CDR3 spans 16 residues. Germline V CDR1 and CDR2: SGHTA, FQGNSA. V was trimmed by 5 bases and J by 7 bases, leaving 20 bases between them. The CDR3 nucleotides are TGTGCCAGCAGCGCTAGGGAGCGGGGGTCGGGTGAAAAACTGTTTTTT. Its translation is CASSARERGSGEKLFF.

The V and J genes are TRBV27 and TRBJ1-2; maybe TRBD1 (5 bases). The CDR3 is made up of 12 amino acids. Trimming shortened V by 6 bases and J by 8 bases, and 13 bases separated the two germline ends. CDR1 is MNHEY and CDR2 is SMNVEV in the germline V gene (reference sequence). CDR3 bases: TGTGCCAGCAGGTCGGGCAGGGAAGGCTACACCTTC. Its protein product is CASRSGREGYTF.

This clonotype has a handful of counts. The chain uses TRBV20-1 and TRBJ1-6, with unresolved D. The CDR3 extends over 15 amino acids. CDR1 is DFQATT and CDR2 is SNEGSKA in the germline V gene (reference sequence). V was trimmed by 7 bases and J by 0 bases, leaving 13 bases between them. The CDR3 nucleotides read TGCAGTGGTGAGGACGGAAGCTCCTATAATTCACCCCTCCACTTT. It yields the protein CSGEDGSSYNSPLHF.

As for this clonotype: Germline and junction disagree at one end, which may indicate a read error. The V call is TRBV7-9, the J call TRBJ1-1; TRBD1 might be the D (5 bases). CDR1 and CDR2 from the germline V gene are SEHNR and FQNEAQ (reference sequence). The CDR3 length is 14 residues. The CDR3 spells CASSLLAGNTEAYF. DNA for the CDR3: TGTGCCAGCAGCTTATTAGCAGGGAACACTGAAGCTTACTTT.

The chain combines TRBV27 with TRBJ2-7, with 8 bases matching TRBD2. This CDR3 contains 11 residues. CDR1 and CDR2 (germline): MNHEY, SMNVEV (reference sequence). The V gene end was trimmed by 10 bases and the J gene end by 2 bases; junction bases not matched to a gene: 1. CDR3 residues: CATGGAYEQYF. The DNA for the CDR3 is TGTGCCACCGGGGGGGCCTACGAGCAGTACTTC.

This clonotype has more than one count but fewer than ten. V is TRBV12-3 or TRBV12-4 and J is TRBJ1-5, with 10 bases lining up with TRBD1. The CDR3 loop spans 16 amino acids. The ends lost 4 bases at V and 2 bases at J; junction bases unmatched: 5. The CDR3 nucleotides read TGTGCCAGCAGTTGGGACAGGGGAGGAGGCAATCAGCCCCAGCATTTT. Its translation: CASSWDRGGGNQPQHF.

V is TRBV19 and J is TRBJ1-1; D is possibly TRBD1 (6 bases). Germline loops: CDR1 LNHDA, CDR2 SQIVND (reference sequence). V lost 5 bases and J lost 9, with 13 bases in between. This CDR3 has 12 amino acids. The CDR3 spells CASSYGGQQAFF. CDR3 sequence (DNA): TGTGCCAGTAGTTATGGAGGACAGCAAGCTTTCTTT.

This chain uses TRBV15 with TRBJ2-3; unclear D gene. The CDR3 sequence is 16 residues long. The V end lost 0 bases, the J end lost 0 bases, and 10 bases lay between the germline ends. From germline, CDR1 is LNHNV and CDR2 YYDKDF (reference sequence). The CDR3: CATSRDQAPSTDTQYF. The CDR3 bases are TGTGCCACCAGCAGAGATCAGGCACCTAGCACAGATACGCAGTATTTT.

This clonotype occurred once. The J gene is TRBJ2-1, the V gene TRBV18, with D perhaps TRBD1 (6 bases). The CDR3 has 16 residues. Germline values: CDR1 KGHSH, CDR2 LQKENI. V lost 3 bases and J 5 bases, leaving 17 bases between the germline ends. Here the CDR3 DNA reads TGTGCCAGCTCACCCGAGGACATCAAGGGGGACAATGAGCAGTTCTTC. Translated: CASSPEDIKGDNEQFF.